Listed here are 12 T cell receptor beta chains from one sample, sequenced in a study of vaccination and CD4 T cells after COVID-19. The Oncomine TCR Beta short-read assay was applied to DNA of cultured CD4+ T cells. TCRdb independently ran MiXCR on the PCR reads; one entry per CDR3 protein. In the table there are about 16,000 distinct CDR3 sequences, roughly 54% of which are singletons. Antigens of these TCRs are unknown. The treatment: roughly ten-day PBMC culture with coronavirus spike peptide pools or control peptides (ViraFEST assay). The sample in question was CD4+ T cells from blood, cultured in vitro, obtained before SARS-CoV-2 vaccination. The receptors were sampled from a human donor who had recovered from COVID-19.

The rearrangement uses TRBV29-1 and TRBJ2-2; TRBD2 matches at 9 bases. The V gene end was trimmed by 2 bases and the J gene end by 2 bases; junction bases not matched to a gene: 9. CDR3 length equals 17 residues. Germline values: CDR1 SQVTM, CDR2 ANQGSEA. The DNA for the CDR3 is TGCAGCGTTGAATCCGTGGCGGGAGGGCCTAACACCGGGGAGCTGTTTTTT. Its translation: CSVESVAGGPNTGELFF.

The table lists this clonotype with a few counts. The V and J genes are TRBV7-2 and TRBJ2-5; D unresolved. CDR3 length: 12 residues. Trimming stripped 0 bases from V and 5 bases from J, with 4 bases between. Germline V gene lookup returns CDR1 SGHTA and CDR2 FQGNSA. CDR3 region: CASSLARETQYF. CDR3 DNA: TGTGCCAGCAGCTTAGCGCGGGAGACCCAGTACTTC.

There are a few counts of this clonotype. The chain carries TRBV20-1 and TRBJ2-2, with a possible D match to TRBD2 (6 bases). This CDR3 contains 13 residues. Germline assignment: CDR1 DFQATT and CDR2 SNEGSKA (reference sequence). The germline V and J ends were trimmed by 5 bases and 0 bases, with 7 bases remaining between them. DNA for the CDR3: TGCAGTGCTTGGAGGGCGAACACCGGGGAGCTGTTTTTT. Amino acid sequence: CSAWRANTGELFF.

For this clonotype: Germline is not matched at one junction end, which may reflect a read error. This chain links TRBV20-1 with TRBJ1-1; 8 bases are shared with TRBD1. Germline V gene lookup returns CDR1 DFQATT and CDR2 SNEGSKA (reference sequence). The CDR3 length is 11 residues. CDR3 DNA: TGCGGTGCTACAGGGGGCACTGAAGCTTTCTTT. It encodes CGATGGTEAFF.

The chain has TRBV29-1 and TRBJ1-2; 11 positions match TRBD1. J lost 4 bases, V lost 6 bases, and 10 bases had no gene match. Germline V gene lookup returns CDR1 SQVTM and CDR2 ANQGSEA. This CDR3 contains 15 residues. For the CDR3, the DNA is TGCAGCGTCCGGGACAGGGGGAAGTTCTCCTATGGCTACACCTTC. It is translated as CSVRDRGKFSYGYTF.

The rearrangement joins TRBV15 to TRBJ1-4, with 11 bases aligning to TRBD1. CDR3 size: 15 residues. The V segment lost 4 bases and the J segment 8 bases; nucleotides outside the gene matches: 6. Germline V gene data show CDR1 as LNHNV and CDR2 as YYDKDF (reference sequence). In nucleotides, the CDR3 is TGTGCCACCAGCAACCGGGACAGGGGGGTGGAAAAACTGTTTTTT. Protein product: CATSNRDRGVEKLFF.

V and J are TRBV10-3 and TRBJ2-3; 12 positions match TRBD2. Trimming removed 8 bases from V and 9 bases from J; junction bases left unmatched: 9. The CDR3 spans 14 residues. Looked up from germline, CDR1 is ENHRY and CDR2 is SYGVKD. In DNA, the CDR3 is TGTGCCATCCGGACTAGCGGGATGGGCCCGACGCAGTATTTT. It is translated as CAIRTSGMGPTQYF.

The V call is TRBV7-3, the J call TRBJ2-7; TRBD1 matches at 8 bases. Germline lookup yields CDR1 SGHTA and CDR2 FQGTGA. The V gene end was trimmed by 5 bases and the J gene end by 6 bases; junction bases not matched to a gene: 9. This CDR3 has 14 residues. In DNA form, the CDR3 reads TGTGCCAGCAGCCCGGACAGGGAGTCGTCCGAGCAGTACTTC. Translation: CASSPDRESSEQYF. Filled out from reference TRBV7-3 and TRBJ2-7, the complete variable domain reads GAGVSQTPSNKVTEKGKYVELRCDPISGHTALYWYRQSLGQGPEFLIYFQGTGAADDSGLPNDRFFAVRPEGSVSTLKIQRTERGDSAVYLCASSPDRESSEQYFGPGTRLTVT.

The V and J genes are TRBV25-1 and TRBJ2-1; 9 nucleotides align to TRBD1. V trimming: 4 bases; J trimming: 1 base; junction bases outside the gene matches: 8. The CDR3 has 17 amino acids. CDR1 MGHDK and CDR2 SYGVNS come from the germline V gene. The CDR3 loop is CASSGGGTGKSYNEQFF. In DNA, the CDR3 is TGTGCCAGCAGTGGAGGAGGGACAGGGAAGTCCTACAATGAGCAGTTCTTC.

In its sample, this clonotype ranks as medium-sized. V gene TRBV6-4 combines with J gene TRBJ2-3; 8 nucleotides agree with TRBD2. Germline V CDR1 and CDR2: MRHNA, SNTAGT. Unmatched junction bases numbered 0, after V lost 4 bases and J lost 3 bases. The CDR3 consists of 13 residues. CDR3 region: CASSASGTDTQYF. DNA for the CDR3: TGTGCCAGCAGTGCTAGCGGGACAGATACGCAGTATTTT.

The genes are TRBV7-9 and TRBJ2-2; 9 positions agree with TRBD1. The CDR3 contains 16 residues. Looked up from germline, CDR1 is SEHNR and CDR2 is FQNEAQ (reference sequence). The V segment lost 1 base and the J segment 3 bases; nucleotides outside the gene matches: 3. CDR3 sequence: CASSLGGQGDTGELFF. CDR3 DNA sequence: TGTGCCAGCAGCTTAGGGGGACAGGGAGACACCGGGGAGCTGTTTTTT. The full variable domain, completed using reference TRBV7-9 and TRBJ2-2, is DTGVSQNPRHKITKRGQNVTFRCDPISEHNRLYWYRQTLGQGPEFLTYFQNEAQLEKSRLLSDRFSAERPKGSFSTLEIQRTEQGDSAMYLCASSLGGQGDTGELFFGEGSRLTVL.

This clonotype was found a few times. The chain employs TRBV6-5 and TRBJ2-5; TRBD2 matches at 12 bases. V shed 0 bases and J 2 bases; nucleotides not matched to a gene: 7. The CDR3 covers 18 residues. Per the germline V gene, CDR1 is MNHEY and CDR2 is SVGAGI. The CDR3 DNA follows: TGTGCCAGCAGTTACTCTTTTGGTCTAGCGGGAGGGCAAGAGACCCAGTACTTC. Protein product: CASSYSFGLAGGQETQYF.